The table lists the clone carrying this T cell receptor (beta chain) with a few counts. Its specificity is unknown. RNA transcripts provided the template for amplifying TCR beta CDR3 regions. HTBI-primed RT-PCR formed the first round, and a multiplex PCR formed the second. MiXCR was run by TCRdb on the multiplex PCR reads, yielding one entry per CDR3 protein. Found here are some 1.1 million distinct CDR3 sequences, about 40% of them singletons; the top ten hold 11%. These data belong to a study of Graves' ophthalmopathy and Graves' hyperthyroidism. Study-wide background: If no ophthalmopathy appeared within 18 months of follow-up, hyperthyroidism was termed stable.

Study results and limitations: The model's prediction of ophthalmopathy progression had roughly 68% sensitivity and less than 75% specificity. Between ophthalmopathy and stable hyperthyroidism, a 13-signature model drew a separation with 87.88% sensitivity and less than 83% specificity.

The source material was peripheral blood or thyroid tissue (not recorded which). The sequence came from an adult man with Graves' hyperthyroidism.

CDR3 sequence: CATSRDSKEPPGTGELFF. The CDR3 DNA reads TGTGCCACCAGCAGAGACAGCAAAGAGCCCCCGGGGACCGGGGAGCTGTTTTTT. The chain employs TRBV15 and TRBJ2-2; D perhaps matches TRBD2 (5 bases). This CDR3 is built from 18 residues. With 0 bases removed from V and 5 bases from J, the gap between germline ends came to 19 bases. Germline-derived CDR1 and CDR2 are LNHNV and YYDKDF (reference sequence).